This T cell receptor (beta chain) derives from a study of blood T cells in healthy people across ages. As regards this clonotype: Its antigen is not identified.

Study results and limitations: Age showed a roughly linear inverse relationship with TCR beta diversity per million T cells.

PCR was performed a second time for about 7 to 11 cycles using a sample-barcoded 5' primer and a J-beta primer mix. TCRdb fed the 5' RACE reads into MiXCR, producing one record per CDR3 protein. The sample comprises fewer than 2 million distinct CDR3 sequences, approximately 40% of which are singletons, and under 30% rests with the top ten. The CDR3 consists of 13 residues. In germline, CDR1 is LNHDA, CDR2 SQIVND (reference sequence). V lost 7 bases and J lost 3; bases outside the gene matches: 4. The TCR originated in a human donor in good health. Specimen: blood. The V call is TRBV19, the J call TRBJ2-3, with 7 bases fitting TRBD2. Written as DNA, the CDR3 is TGTGCCAGTACGGACGGGGGGACAGATACGCAGTATTTT. It translates to CASTDGGTDTQYF.